This entry describes one T cell receptor (beta chain). Enrolled during active infection, Seattle patients were then followed longitudinally. This record belongs to a study of blood T cell repertoires in COVID-19. The wider study: Researchers got acute and convalescent COVID-19 samples from the United States, Italy and Spain. From T cells, B-cell-depleted T cells, or PBMCs came the material, which was cDNA or gDNA.

With V trimmed by 2 bases and J by 6 bases, 5 bases remained unmatched. This CDR3 has 14 residues. Per germline, CDR1 SGHRS and CDR2 YFSETQ. Original processing notes: The assay estimated nucleated cells by amplifying reference gene primers. Generated by immunoSEQ multiplex PCR, the TCRdb table keeps only in-frame clones and is missing some. V, J and clone size reflect that table, while D and trimming were determined from the DNA. Of 250,000 to 350,000 clones in the sample, roughly 80% were seen once. Sequencing was performed on peripheral blood. The V and J genes are TRBV5-1 and TRBJ2-3, with 8 bases aligning to TRBD2. The sequence was collected from a human donor with COVID-19, enrolled during active disease. The donor label of this sample is uncertain. The chain's CDR3 is CASSFSGGGDTQYF. The CDR3 coding sequence is TGCGCCAGCAGCTTCAGCGGGGGTGGCGATACGCAGTATTTT.